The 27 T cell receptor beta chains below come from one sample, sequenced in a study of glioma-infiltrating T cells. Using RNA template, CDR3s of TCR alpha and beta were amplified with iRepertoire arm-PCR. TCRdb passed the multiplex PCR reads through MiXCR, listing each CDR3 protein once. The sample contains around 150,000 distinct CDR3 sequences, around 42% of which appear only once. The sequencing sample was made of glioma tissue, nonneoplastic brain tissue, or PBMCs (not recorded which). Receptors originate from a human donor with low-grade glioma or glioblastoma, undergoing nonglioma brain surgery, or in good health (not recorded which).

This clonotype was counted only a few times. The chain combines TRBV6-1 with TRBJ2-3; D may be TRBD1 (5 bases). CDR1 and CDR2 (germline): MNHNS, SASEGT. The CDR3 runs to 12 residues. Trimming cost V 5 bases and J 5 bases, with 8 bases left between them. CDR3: CASSTTGDTQYF. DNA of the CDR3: TGTGCCAGCAGTACCACAGGAGATACGCAGTATTTT.

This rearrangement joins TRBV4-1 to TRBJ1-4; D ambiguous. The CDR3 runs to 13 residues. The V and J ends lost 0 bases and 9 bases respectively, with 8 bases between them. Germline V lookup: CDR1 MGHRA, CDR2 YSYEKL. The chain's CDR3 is CASSQEMQKKLFF. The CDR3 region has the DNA TGCGCCAGCAGCCAAGAAATGCAAAAAAAACTGTTTTTT.

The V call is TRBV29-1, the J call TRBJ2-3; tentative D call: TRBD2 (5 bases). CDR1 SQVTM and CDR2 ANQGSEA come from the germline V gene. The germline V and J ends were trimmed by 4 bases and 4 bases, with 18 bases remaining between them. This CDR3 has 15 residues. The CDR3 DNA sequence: TGCAGCGTTGGTAGAACTAGTTTGGCCTCAGATACGCAGTATTTT. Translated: CSVGRTSLASDTQYF.

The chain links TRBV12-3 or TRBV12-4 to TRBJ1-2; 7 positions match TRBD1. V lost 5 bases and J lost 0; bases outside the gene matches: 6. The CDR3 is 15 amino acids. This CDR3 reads CASSPRTGANYGYTF. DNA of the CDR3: TGTGCCAGCAGTCCCCGGACAGGAGCTAACTATGGCTACACCTTC.

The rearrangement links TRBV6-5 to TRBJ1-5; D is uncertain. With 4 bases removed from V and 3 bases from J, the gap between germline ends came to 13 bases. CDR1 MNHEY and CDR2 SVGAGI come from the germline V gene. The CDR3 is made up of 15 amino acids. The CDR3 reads CASSSHRELNQPQHF. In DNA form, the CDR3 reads TGTGCCAGCAGTTCCCACCGGGAGCTCAATCAGCCCCAGCATTTT.

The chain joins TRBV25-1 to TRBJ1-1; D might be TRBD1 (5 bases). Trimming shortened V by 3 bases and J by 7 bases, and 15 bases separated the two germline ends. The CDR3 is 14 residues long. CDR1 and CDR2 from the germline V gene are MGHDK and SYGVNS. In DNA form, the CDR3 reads TGTGCCAGCAGTGATAGTTTCAGGGAGAGTGAAGCTTTCTTT. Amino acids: CASSDSFRESEAFF.

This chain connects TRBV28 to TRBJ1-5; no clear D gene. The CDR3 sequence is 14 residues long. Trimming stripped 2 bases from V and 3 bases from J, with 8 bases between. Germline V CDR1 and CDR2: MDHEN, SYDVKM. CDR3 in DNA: TGTGCCAGCAGTTTAGACGGAAACAATCAGCCCCAGCATTTT. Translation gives CASSLDGNNQPQHF.

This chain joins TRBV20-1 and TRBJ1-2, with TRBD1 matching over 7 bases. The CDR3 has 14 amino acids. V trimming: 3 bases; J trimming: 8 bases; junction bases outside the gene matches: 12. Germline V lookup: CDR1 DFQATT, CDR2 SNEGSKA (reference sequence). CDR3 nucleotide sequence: TGCAGTGCTAGGGACCACCGAAGACAGGGAGGCTACACCTTC. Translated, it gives CSARDHRRQGGYTF.

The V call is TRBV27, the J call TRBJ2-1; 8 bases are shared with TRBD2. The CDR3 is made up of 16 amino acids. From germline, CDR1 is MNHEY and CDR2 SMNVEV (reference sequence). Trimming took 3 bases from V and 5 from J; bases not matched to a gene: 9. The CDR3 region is CASSFAGGSLHNEQFF. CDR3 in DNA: TGTGCCAGCAGTTTCGCGGGAGGATCACTACACAATGAGCAGTTCTTC.

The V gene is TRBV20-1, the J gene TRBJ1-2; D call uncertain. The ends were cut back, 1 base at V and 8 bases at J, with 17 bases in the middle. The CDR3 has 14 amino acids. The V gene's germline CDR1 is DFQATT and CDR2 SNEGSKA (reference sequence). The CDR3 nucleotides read TGCAGTGCTAGAGGGCTTCAGGCGGGTATCGGCTACACCTTC. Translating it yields CSARGLQAGIGYTF.

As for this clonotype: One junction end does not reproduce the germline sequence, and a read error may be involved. CDR3 protein: CASSLEGTSSKKFF. CDR3 DNA sequence: TGTGCCAGCAGTTTAGAGGGGACTAGCTCTAAGAAGTTCTTC. This sequence joins TRBV7-6 and TRBJ2-1, with TRBD2 matching 9 bases. The CDR3 is 14 amino acids. CDR1 is SGHVS and CDR2 is FNYEAQ in the germline V gene.

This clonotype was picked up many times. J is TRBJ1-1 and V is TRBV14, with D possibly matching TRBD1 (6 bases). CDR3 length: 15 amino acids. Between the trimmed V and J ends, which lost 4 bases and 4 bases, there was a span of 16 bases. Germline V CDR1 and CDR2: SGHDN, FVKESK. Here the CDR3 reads CASSPPRGAPTEAFF. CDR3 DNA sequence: TGTGCCAGCAGCCCGCCGAGGGGGGCGCCCACTGAAGCTTTCTTT.

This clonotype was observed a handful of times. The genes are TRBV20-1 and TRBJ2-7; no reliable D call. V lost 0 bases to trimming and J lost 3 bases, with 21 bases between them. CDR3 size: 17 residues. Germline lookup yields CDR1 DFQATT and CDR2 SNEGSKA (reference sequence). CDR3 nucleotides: TGCAGTGCTAGAGATCCCGCCTCGTGGGATGCGGTCTACGAGCAGTACTTC. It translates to CSARDPASWDAVYEQYF.

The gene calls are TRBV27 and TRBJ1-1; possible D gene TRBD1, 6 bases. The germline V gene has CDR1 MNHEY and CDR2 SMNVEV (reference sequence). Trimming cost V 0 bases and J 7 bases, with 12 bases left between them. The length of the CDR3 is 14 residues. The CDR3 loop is CASSLSTGWGEAFF. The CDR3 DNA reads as TGTGCCAGCAGTTTATCCACAGGGTGGGGTGAAGCTTTCTTT.

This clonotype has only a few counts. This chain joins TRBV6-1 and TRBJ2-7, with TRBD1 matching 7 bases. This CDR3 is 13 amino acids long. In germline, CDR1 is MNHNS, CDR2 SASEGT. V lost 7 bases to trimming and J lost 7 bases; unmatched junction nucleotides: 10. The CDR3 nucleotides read TGTGCCAGCATCAACTCCGGGACAGCAGAGCAGTACTTC. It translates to CASINSGTAEQYF.

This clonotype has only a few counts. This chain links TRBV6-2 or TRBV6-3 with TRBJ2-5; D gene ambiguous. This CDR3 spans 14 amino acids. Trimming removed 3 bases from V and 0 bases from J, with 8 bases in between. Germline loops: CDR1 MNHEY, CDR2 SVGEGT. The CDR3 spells CASSYLLYQETQYF. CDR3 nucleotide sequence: TGTGCCAGCAGTTATCTACTGTACCAAGAGACCCAGTACTTC.

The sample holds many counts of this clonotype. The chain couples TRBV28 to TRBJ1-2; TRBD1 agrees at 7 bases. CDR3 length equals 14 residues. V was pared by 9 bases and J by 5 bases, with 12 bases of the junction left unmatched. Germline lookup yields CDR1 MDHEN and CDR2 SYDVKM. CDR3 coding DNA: TGTGCCAGTCTCCCCTCTACAGGGGAGTATGGCTACACCTTC. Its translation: CASLPSTGEYGYTF.

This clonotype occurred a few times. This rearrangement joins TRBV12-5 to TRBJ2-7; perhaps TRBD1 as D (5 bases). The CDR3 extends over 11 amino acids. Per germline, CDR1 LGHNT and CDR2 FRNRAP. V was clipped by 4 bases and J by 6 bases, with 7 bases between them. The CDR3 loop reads CASGSGFEQYF. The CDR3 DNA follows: TGTGCTAGTGGTTCAGGGTTCGAGCAGTACTTC.

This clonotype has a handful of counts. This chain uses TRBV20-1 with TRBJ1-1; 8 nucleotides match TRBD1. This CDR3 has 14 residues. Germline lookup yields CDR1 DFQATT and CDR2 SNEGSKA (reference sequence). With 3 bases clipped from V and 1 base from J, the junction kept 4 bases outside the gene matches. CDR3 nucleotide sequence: TGCAGTGCTAGGACAGGGGCCGAGAACACTGAAGCTTTCTTT. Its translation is CSARTGAENTEAFF.

CDR3 protein: CASAPGQGLYTQYF. CDR3 sequence (DNA): TGTGCCTCGGCCCCGGGACAGGGCCTTTATACGCAGTATTTT. This sequence joins TRBV10-3 and TRBJ2-3; 9 bases line up with TRBD1. The CDR3 runs to 14 residues. V dropped 11 bases and J dropped 7; count of bases not matched to a gene: 13. The germline V gene has CDR1 ENHRY and CDR2 SYGVKD.

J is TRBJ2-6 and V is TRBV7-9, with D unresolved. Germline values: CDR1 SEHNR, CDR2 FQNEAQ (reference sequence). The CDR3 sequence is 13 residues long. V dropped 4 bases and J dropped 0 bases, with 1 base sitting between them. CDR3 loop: CASSSSGANVLTF. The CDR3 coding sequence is TGTGCCAGCAGCTCCTCTGGGGCCAACGTCCTGACTTTC.

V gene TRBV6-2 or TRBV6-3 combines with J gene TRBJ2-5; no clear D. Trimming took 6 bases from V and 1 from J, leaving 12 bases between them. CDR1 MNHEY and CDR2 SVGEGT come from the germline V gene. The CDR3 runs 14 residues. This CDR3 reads CASSHGGPQETQYF. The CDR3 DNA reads TGTGCCAGCAGCCACGGTGGGCCCCAAGAGACCCAGTACTTC.

CDR3 DNA sequence: TGTGCCAGCACTAACAGGGTAGCGGGCACTGAAGCTTTCTTT. Translation: CASTNRVAGTEAFF. This chain uses TRBV2 with TRBJ1-1; maybe TRBD1 (6 bases). The V gene's germline CDR1 is SNHLY and CDR2 FYNNEI. The CDR3 spans 14 residues. Trimming left V 7 bases short and J 4 bases short, with 16 bases between.

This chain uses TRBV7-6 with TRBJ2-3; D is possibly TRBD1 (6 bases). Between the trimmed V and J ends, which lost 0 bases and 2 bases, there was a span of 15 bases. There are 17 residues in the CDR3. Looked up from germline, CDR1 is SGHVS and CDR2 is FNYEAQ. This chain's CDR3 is CASSLASGQKFTDTQYF. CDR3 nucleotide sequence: TGTGCCAGCAGCTTAGCGTCGGGACAAAAATTCACAGATACGCAGTATTTT.

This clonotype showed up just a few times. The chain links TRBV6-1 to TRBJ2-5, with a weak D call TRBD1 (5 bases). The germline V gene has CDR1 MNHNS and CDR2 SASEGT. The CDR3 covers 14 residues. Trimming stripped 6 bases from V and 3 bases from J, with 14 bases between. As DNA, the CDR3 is TGTGCCAGCAGAAAAGGGGCCAGGGAAGAGACCCAGTACTTC. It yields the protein CASRKGAREETQYF.

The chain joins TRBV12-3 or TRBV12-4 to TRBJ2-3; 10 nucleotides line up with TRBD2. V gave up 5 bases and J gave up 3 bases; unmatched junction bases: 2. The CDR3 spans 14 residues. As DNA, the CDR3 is TGTGCCAGCAGTAGTAGCGGGAGGACAGATACGCAGTATTTT. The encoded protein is CASSSSGRTDTQYF.

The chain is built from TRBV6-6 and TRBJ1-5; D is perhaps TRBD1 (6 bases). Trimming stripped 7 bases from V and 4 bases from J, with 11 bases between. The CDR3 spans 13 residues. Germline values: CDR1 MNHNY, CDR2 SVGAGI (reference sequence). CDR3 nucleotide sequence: TGTGCCAGCATTTCGGGACATAATCAGCCCCAGCATTTT. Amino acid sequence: CASISGHNQPQHF.